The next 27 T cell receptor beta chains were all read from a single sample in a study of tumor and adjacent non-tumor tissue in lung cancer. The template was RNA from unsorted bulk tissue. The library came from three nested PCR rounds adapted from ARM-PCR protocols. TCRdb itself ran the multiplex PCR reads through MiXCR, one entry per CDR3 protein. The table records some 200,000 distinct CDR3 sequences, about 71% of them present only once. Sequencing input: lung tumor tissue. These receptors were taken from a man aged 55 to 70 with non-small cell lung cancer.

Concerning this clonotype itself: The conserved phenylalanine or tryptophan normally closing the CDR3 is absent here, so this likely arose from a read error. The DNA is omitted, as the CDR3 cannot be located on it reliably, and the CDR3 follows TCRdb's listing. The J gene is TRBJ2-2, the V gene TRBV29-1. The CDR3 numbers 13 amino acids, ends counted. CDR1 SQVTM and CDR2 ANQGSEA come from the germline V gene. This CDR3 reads CSVERGNTGELLY.

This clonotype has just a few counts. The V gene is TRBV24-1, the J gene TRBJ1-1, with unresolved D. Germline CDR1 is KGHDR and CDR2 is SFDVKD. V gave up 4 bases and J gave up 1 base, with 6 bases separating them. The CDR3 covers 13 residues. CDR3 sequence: CATSENQNTEAFF. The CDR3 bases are TGTGCCACCAGTGAGAATCAGAACACTGAAGCTTTCTTT.

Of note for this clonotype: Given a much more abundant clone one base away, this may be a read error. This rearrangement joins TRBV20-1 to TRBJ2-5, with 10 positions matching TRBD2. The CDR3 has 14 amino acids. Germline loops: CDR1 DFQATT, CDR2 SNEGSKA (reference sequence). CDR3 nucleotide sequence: TGCAATGCTAGAGTGACTAGCGGGCTAGAGACCCAGTACTTC. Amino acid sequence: CNARVTSGLETQYF.

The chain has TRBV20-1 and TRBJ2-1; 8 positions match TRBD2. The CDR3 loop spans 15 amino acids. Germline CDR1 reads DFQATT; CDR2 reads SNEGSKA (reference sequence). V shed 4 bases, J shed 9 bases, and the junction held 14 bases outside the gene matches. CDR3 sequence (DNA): TGCAGTGCTACCACCAGCGGGGGTTCCCACGGTGAGCAGTTCTTC. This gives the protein CSATTSGGSHGEQFF.

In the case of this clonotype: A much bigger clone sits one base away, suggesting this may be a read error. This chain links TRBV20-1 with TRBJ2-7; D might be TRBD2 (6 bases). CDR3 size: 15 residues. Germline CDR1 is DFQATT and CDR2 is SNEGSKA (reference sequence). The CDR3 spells CSARADRGLVYEQHF. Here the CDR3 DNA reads TGCAGTGCTAGGGCGGATCGGGGGTTGGTCTACGAGCAGCACTTC.

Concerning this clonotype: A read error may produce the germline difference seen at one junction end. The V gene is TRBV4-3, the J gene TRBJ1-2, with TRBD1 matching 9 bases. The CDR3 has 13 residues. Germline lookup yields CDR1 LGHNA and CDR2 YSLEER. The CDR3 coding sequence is TGCGCCAGCATCCTCAGGACAGGGGACGGCTACACCTTT. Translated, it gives CASILRTGDGYTF.

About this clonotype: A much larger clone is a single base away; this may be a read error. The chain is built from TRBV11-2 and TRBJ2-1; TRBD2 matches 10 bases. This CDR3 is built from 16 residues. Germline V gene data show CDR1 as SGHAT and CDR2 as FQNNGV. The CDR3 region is CASSQDTSGAYKEQFF. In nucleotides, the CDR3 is TGTGCCAGCAGCCAAGATACTAGCGGGGCCTACAAGGAGCAGTTCTTC.

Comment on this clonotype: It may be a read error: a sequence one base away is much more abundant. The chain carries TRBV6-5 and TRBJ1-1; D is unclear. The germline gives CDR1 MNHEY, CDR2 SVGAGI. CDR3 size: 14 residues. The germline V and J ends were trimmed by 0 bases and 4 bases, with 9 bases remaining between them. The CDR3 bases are TGTGCCAGCAGTTACTCGCTCTGGACCACTGAAGCTTTCTTT. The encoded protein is CASSYSLWTTEAFF.

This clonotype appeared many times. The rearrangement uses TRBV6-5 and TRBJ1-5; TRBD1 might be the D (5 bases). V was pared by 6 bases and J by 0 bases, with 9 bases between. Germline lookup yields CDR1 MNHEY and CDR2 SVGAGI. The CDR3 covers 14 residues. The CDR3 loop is CASSSGFSNQPQHF. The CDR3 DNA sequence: TGTGCCAGCAGCTCAGGGTTTAGCAATCAGCCCCAGCATTTT.

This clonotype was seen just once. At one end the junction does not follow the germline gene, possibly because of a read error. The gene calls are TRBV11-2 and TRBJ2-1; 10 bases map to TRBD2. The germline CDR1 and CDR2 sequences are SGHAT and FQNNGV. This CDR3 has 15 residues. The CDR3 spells CVSSSERGGSSEQFF. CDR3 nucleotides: TGTGTCAGCAGCTCAGAGCGGGGGGGCTCCAGTGAGCAGTTCTTC.

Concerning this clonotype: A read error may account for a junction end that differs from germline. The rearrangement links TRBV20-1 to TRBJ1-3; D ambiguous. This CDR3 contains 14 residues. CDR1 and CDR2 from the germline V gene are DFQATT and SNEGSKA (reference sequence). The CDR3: CSARSNRPGDTIYF. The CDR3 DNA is TGCAGTGCTAGGTCTAATCGTCCAGGAGACACAATATATTTT.

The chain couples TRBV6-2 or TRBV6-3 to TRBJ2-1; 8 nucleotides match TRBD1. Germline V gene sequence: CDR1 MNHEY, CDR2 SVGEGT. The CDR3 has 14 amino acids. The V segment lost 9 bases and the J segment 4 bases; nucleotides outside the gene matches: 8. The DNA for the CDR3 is TGTGCCAGTCATGGACAGGGAAATTACAATGAGCAGTTCTTC. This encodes CASHGQGNYNEQFF.

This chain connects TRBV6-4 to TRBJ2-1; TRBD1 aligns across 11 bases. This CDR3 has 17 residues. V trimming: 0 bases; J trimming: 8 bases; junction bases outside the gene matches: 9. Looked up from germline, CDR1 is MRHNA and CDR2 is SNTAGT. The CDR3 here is CASSDSGRGQGGDEQFF. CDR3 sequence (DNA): TGTGCCAGCAGTGACTCGGGTCGGGGACAGGGGGGAGATGAGCAGTTCTTC.

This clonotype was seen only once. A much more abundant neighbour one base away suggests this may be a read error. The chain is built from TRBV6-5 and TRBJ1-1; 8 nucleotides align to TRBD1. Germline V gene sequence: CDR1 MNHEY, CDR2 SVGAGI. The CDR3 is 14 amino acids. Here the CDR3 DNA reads TGTGGCAGCAGACGGGACAGGAGGAGTGCCGAAGCTTTCTTT. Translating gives CGSRRDRRSAEAFF.

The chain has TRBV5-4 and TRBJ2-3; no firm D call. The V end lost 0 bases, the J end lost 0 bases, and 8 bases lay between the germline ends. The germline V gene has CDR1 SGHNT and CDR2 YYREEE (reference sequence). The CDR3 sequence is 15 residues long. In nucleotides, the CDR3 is TGTGCCAGCAGCTTGGTTGGATGTAGCACAGATACGCAGTATTTT. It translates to CASSLVGCSTDTQYF.

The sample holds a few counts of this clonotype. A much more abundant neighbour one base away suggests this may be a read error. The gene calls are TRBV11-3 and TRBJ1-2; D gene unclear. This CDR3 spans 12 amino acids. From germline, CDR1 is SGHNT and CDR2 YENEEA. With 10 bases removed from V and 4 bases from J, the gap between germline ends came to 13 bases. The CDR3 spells CATMTGCYGYTF. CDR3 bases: TGTGCCACCATGACGGGTTGCTATGGCTACACCTTC.

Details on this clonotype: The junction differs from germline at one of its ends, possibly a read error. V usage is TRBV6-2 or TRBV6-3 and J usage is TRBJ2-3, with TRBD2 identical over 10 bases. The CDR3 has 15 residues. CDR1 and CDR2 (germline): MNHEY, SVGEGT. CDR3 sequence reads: CASSYGTSDTDTLYF. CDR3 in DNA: TGTGCCAGCAGTTACGGGACTAGCGACACAGATACGCTGTATTTT.

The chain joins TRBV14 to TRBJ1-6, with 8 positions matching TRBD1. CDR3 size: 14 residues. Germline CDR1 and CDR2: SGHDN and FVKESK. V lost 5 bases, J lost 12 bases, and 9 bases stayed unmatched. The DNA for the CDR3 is TGTGCCAGCAGCAGTACCACAGGGGGGGGACCCCTCCACTTT. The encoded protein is CASSSTTGGGPLHF. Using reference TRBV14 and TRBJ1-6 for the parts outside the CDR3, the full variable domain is EAGVTQFPSHSVIEKGQTVTLRCDPISGHDNLYWYRRVMGKEIKFLLHFVKESKQDESGMPNNRFLAERTGGTYSTLKVQPAELEDSGVYFCASSSTTGGGPLHFGNGTRLTVT.

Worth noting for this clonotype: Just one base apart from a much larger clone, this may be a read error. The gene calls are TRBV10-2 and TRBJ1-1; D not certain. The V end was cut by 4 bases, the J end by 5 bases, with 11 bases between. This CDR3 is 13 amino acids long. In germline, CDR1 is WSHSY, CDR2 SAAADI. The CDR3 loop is CASSGGRKTEAFF. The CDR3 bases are TGCGCCAGCAGTGGAGGCCGGAAGACTGAAGCTTTCTTT.

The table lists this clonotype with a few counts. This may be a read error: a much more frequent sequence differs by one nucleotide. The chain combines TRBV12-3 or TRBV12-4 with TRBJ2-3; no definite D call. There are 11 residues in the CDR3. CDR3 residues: CASSSVPTHYF. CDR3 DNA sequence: TGTGCCAGCAGTTCCGTTCCTACGCATTATTTT.

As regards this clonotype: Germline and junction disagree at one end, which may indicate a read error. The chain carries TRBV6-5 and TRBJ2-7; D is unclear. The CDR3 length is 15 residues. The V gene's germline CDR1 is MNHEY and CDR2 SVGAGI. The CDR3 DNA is TGTGCCAGAAGTTTTCTGGCAGGAGACTCCTACGGGCAGTACTTC. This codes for CARSFLAGDSYGQYF.

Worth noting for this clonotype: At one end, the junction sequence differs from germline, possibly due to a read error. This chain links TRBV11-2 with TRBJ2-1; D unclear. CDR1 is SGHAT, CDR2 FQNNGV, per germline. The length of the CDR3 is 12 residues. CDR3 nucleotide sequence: TGTGCTAGCAACTTAGAGGACAATGAGCAGTTCTTC. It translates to CASNLEDNEQFF.

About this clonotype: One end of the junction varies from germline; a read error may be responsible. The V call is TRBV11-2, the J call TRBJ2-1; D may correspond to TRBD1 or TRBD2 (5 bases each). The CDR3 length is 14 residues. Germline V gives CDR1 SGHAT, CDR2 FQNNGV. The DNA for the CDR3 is TGTGCCAGCAGCTTGGGTCGGGACGTGAATGATCAGTTCTTC. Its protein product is CASSLGRDVNDQFF.

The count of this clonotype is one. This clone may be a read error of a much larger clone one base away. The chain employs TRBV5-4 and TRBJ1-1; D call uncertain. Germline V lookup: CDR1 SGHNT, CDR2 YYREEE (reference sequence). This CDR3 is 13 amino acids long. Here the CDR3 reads CASGLPGVPEAFF. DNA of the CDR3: TGTGCCAGCGGCTTGCCCGGGGTACCAGAAGCTTTCTTT. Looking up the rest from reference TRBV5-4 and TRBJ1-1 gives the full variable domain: ETGVTQSPTHLIKTRGQQVTLRCSSQSGHNTVSWYQQALGQGPQFIFQYYREEENGRGNFPPRFSGLQFPNYSSELNVNALELDDSALYLCASGLPGVPEAFFGQGTRLTVV.

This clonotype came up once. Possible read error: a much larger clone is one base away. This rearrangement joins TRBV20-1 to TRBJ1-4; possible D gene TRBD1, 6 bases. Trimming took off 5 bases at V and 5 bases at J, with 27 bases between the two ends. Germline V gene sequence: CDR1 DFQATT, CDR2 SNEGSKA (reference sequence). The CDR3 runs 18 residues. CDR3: CSAGTGQYLSRPNEKLFF. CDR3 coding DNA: TGCAGTGCTGGGACCGGACAGTATTTATCGCGGCCAAATGAAAAACTGTTTTTT.

For the CDR3, the DNA is TGTGCCAGCAGCTTCCTTGGGGGCGGAGCCCTCGGCTACACCTTC. Protein sequence: CASSFLGGGALGYTF. The chain uses TRBV11-2 and TRBJ1-2, with D perhaps TRBD1 (6 bases). Per the germline V gene, CDR1 is SGHAT and CDR2 is FQNNGV. Trimming stripped 3 bases from V and 8 bases from J, with 19 bases between. This CDR3 contains 15 residues.

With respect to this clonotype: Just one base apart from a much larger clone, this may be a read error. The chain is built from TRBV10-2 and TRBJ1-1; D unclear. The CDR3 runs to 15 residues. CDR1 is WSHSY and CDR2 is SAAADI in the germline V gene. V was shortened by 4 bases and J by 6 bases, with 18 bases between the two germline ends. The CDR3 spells CASSGSGSLMAEAFF. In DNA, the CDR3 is TGCGCCAGCAGTGGATCGGGCAGCCTTATGGCTGAAGCTTTCTTT.